What follows describes a single T cell receptor beta chain. V gave up 4 bases and J gave up 7 bases; unmatched junction bases: 8. CDR3 size: 16 residues. Germline values: CDR1 SQVTM, CDR2 ANQGSEA. The source of the sample is a study of shared T cell receptors in the human thymus. TCRdb's copy holds only in-frame clones and misses some; the assay was immunoSEQ multiplex PCR. Here the sample spans 500,000 to 550,000 clones, 75% to 80% being singletons. The sample was also reused in another study, on human thymus T cells.

The origin of this receptor is a boy in the first two years of life with a congenital heart defect. Sample: thymocytes. The gene calls are TRBV29-1 and TRBJ2-3, with TRBD2 matching over 16 bases. The CDR3 spells CSVALGTSGGAYTQYF. The CDR3, as DNA: TGCAGCGTTGCCCTCGGGACTAGCGGGGGGGCCTATACGCAGTATTTT.